This TCR beta chain was profiled in a study of glioma-infiltrating T cells. The study's findings and limits: Above-expected tissue-blood divergence occurred in all gliomas, most in low-grade ones. Tissue and blood shared very few CDR3 sequences.

Regarding this clonotype: The antigen is unknown.

The iRepertoire nested amplicon-rescue multiplex PCR amplified TCR alpha and beta CDR3s from RNA. One-step reverse transcription and amplification started from roughly 100-400 ng of tissue mRNA or PBMC total RNA. TCRdb reprocessed the multiplex PCR reads via MiXCR and lists one record per CDR3 protein. Of roughly 100,000 distinct CDR3 sequences in the sample, around 28% were seen once. CDR1 and CDR2 (germline): MGHRA, YSYEKL. With 3 bases removed from V and 6 bases from J, the gap between germline ends came to 20 bases. The CDR3 has 16 amino acids. V usage is TRBV4-1 and J usage is TRBJ1-1, with unresolved D. The specimen was glioma tissue, nonneoplastic brain tissue, or PBMCs (not recorded which). This sequence originates from a human donor with low-grade glioma or glioblastoma, undergoing nonglioma brain surgery, or in good health (not recorded which). In nucleotides, the CDR3 is TGCGCCAGCAGCCACCATGATGGGCGGGTGCCCCCTGAAGCTTTCTTT. Amino acids: CASSHHDGRVPPEAFF.